This TCR beta chain was sequenced in a study of cytomegalovirus exposure and HLA in healthy donors. General observations from the study: Some V segments could not be told apart, so they were left out, TRBV6-2 and TRBV6-3 among them. Reports state that TCR beta sequences accurately predicted most subjects' HLA-A and HLA-B alleles. The authors later linked a missense DCLRE1C variant to TCR beta V- and J-gene trimming.

As regards this clone: Its antigen is undetermined.

This PCR relied on a set of 60 Vbeta primers and 13 Jbeta primers. The method was immunoSEQ multiplex PCR; TCRdb's version includes in-frame clones alone and lacks a portion of them. The table shows about 160,000 clones, with approximately 80% occurring only once. Nominally healthy donors were sampled, though unrecorded immune exposures were likely. CDR1 LNHDA and CDR2 SQIVND come from the germline V gene (reference sequence). The CDR3 sequence is 20 residues long. Germline trimming cut 4 bases from V and 7 bases from J; bases unmatched to any gene: 19. The rearrangement links TRBV19 to TRBJ2-1, with 13 bases identical to TRBD2. The sample comprised PBMCs. This TCR derives from a male donor in good health and CMV-seropositive. CDR3 nucleotide sequence: TGTGCCAGTAGTAACGTACTAGCGGGAGGGGGGGCTGCTGGTAGAAATGAGCAGTTCTTC. As protein: CASSNVLAGGGAAGRNEQFF.